This T cell receptor (beta chain) was sequenced for a study of blood T cell repertoires in COVID-19 (TCRdb year 2020). Concerning the study at large: Samples from collaborators originated in the United States, Italy and Spain and spanned both the acute and convalescent phases of COVID-19. A de-identified subject ID, COVID-19 status, age in years and sex were almost always included in the sample metadata. Samples came from the ongoing ImmuneRACE study (first 160 participants) plus 1,254 subjects from 6 global collaborators. The material from the prospective study consisted of cDNA or gDNA derived from T cells, B-cell-depleted T cells, or PBMCs. The repertoires were released in a freely available public database intended as a resource for research on the immune response to SARS-CoV-2. Subjects who had been exposed to COVID-19, were actively infected with it, or had recovered from it provided the deeply sampled blood TCRbeta repertoires that made up the dataset. Where available, HLA class I and class II types were obtained from metadata supplied by the sample provider rather than from assay-based typing.

Beyond this particular receptor, the publication reports: The quantity of clinical and demographic metadata differed by source and by participant and was supplied without curation.

In the germline V gene, CDR1 corresponds to SGHAT and CDR2 to FQNNGV. V is cut back by 0 bases and J by 6 bases, with 3 bases in the junction unmatched. The CDR3 contains 14 residues, cysteine and phenylalanine counted. Left in the record is the CDR3 DNA by itself, 42 bases read in frame from the first base. The immunoSEQ Assay, a bias-controlled multiplex PCR, was used to amplify TCRbeta CDR3 regions from genomic DNA. The original pipeline was this. Within the assay, amplification of reference gene primers was used to estimate how many nucleated cells each sample contained. To quantify the absolute abundance of each unique TCRbeta CDR3 rearrangement, sequence reads were collapsed and filtered. Productive Simpson clonality was computed per sample as the square root of Simpson's diversity index over productive rearrangements. The table comes from immuneACCESS by way of TCRdb, which keeps in-frame sequences with V and J called. Part of the clones is missing from these tables; in studies checked, under half for an unresolved V gene and the rest for unknown reasons. For V, J and clone size, that table is used; D and trimming come from the DNA. The sample table shows 250,000 to 300,000 clones, and approximately 88% are seen once. The ten largest clones add up to 10% of the sample.

At one collaborating source in Seattle, patients were enrolled during active infection and were followed longitudinally through the course of disease. Collaborating institutions collected whole blood in K2EDTA tubes following their own protocols. For TCRbeta analysis, collaborators shipped samples as frozen whole blood, isolated PBMCs, or DNA extracted from either of those sample types. For this clone: The specificity of this receptor is unknown. Base quality data are lacking; no much larger clone is found one base away.

This TCR was sampled from a woman in her 70s with COVID-19, enrolled during active disease. Input material: peripheral blood. This receptor chain uses TRBV11-2 and TRBJ1-2; TRBD1 lines up with 8 middle nucleotides. The CDR3 loop reads CASSLERTGNGYTF. The nucleotide sequence is TGTGCCAGCAGCTTAGAACGGACAGGGAATGGCTACACCTTC.